The present entry profiles one TCR beta chain with its context. Its antigen remains unidentified. Sequencing was performed with immunoSEQ multiplex PCR; in TCRdb, only in-frame clones are kept and a portion is missing. The sample lists 100,000 to 150,000 clones, 89% seen once, with approximately 6.8% in the top ten. This CDR3 region has 18 residues. Germline assignment: CDR1 MNHEY and CDR2 SVGEGT. V dropped 2 bases and J dropped 6; count of bases not matched to a gene: 15. This record comes from a study of T cell responses to AZD1222 COVID-19 vaccine. Across the whole study: Second doses were pooled across both intervals (about 4 or about 12 weeks). Whole-study results and caveats: Within unmutated variant regions lay the reported targets of nearly half of spike-specific TCRs. Mostly white British, mostly female donors; authors suggested clonal diversity may be underestimated. Increased Spike-specific TCR breadth and depth were observed after two AZD1222 doses.

The sample consisted of peripheral blood, taken on day 0 of AZD1222 vaccination. This sequence originates from an adult in good health. The chain links TRBV6-2 or TRBV6-3 to TRBJ1-5; TRBD1 matches at 8 bases. CDR3 DNA: TGTGCCAGCAGTTACCCACTTCCGACAGGGGTGGCGGTTCAGCCCCAGCATTTT. It translates to CASSYPLPTGVAVQPQHF.